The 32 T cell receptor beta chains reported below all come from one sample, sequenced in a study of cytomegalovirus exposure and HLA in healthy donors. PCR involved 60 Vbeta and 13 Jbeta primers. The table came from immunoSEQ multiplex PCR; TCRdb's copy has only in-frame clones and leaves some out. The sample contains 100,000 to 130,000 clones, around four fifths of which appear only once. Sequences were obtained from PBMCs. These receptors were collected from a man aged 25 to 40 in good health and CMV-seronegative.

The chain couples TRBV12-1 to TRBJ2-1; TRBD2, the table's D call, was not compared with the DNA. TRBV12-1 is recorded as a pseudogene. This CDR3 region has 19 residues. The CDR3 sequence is CAGLTVYLSGLSSYNEQFF. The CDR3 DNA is TGTGCCGGCCTAACAGTTTACCTATCGGGGTTGAGCTCCTACAATGAGCAGTTCTTC.

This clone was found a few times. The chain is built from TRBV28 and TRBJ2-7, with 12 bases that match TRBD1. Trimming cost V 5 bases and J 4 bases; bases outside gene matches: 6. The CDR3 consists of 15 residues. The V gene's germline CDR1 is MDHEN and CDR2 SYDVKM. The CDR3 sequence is CASSPGQGAIYEQYF. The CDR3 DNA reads TGTGCCAGCAGTCCGGGACAGGGGGCTATATACGAGCAGTACTTC.

The CDR3 region is CASSLSSYEQYF. CDR3 nucleotide sequence: TGTGCCAGCAGCCTAAGTTCCTACGAGCAGTACTTC. The chain links TRBV5-4 to TRBJ2-7; D is undetermined. Germline CDR1 and CDR2: SGHNT and YYREEE (reference sequence). CDR3 length equals 12 residues. Trimming cost V 4 bases and J 1 base, with 6 bases left between them.

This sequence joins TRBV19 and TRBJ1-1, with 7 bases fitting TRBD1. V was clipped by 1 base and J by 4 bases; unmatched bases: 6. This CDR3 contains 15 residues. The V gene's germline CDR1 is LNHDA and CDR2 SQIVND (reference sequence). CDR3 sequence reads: CASSIVTGRGTEAFF. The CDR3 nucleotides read TGTGCCAGTAGTATAGTGACAGGGCGCGGCACTGAAGCTTTCTTT.

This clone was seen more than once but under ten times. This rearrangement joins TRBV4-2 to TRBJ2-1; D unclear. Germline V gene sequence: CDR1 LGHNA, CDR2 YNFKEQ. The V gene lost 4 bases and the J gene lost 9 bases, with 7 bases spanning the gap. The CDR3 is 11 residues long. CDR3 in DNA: TGTGCCAGCAGCCTCTCGGTTGAGCAGTTCTTC. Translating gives CASSLSVEQFF.

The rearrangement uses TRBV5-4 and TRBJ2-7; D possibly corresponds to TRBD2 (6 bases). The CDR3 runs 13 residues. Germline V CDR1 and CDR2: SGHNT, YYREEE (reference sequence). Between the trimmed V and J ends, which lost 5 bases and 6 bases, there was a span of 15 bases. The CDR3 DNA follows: TGTGCCAGCAGTTTTCCGGGGGACGGCGAGCAGTACTTC. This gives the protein CASSFPGDGEQYF.

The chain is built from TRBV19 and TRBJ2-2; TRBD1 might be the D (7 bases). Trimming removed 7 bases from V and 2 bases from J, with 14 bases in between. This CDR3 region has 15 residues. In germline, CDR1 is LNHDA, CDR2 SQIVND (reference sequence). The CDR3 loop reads CASMPGGINTGELFF. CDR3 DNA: TGTGCCAGTATGCCAGGGGGGATCAACACCGGGGAGCTGTTTTTT.

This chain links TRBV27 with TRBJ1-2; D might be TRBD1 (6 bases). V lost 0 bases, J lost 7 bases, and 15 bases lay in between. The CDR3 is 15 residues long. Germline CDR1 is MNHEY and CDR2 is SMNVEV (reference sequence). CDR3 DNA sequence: TGTGCCAGCAGTTTATCGTCCAGGGGAAGGGGTGGCTACACCTTC. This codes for CASSLSSRGRGGYTF.

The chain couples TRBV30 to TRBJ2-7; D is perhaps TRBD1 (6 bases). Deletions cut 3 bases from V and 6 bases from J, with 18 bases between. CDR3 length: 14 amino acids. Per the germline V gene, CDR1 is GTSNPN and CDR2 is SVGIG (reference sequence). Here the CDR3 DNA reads TGTGCCTGGAGCCGGGACACAATCCAGGGCGAGCAGTACTTC. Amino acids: CAWSRDTIQGEQYF.

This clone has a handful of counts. Written as DNA, the CDR3 is TGTGCCAGCAGCCTCTCGGAACAGGCTTCTGGTGCTTTCTTT. The encoded protein is CASSLSEQASGAFF. The V gene is TRBV9, the J gene TRBJ1-1, with TRBD1 as a possible D gene (5 bases). The CDR3 has 14 amino acids. From germline, CDR1 is SGDLS and CDR2 YYNGEE. V was clipped by 4 bases and J by 11 bases, with 21 bases between them.

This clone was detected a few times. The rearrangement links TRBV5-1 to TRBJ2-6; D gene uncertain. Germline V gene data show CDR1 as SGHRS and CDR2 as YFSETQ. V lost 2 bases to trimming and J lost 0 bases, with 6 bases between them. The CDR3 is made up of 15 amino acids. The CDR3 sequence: CASSFLFSGANVLTF. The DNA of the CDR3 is TGCGCCAGCAGCTTCTTATTCTCTGGGGCCAACGTCCTGACTTTC.

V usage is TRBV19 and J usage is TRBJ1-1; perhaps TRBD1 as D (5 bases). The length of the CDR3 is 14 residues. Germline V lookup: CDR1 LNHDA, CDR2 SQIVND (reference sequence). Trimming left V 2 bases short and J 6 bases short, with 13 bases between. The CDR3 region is CASSISLGLAEAFF. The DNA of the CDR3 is TGTGCCAGTAGTATATCCCTGGGACTGGCTGAAGCTTTCTTT. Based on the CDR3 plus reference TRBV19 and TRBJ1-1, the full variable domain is DGGITQSPKYLFRKEGQNVTLSCEQNLNHDAMYWYRQDPGQGLRLIYYSQIVNDFQKGDIAEGYSVSREKKESFPLTVTSAQKNPTAFYLCASSISLGLAEAFFGQGTRLTVV.

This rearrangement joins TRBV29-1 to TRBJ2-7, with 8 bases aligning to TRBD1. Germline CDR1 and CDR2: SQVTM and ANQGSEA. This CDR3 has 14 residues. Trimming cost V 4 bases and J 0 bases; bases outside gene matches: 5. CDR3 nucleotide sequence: TGCAGCGTTGGTCCGGGACAGGACTCCTACGAGCAGTACTTC. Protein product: CSVGPGQDSYEQYF.

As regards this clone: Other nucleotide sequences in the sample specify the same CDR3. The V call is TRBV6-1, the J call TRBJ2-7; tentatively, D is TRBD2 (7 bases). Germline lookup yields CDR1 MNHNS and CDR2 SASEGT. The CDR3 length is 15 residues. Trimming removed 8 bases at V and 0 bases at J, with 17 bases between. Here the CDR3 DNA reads TGTGCCAGCGGGGGGCTAGCGGTCTCCTCCTACGAGCAGTACTTC. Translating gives CASGGLAVSSYEQYF.

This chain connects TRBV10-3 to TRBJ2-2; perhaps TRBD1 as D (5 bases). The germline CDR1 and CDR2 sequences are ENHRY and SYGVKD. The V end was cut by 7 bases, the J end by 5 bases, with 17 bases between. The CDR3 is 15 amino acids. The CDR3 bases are TGTGCCATCAACCAAGGGTCAGGGCGAACCGGGGAGCTGTTTTTT. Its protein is CAINQGSGRTGELFF.

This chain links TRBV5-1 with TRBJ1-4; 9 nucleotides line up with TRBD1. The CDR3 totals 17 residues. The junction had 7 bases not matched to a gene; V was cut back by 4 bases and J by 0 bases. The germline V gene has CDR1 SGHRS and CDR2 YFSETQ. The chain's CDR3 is CASSTGQGTATNEKLFF. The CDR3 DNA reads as TGCGCCAGCAGCACTGGACAGGGGACCGCAACTAATGAAAAACTGTTTTTT.

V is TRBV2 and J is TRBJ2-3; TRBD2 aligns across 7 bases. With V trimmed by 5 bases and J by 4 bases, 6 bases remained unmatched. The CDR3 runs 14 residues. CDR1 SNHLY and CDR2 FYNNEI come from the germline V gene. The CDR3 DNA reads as TGTGCCAGCAGTCGGGCGGGAGTGTCAGATACGCAGTATTTT. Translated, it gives CASSRAGVSDTQYF.

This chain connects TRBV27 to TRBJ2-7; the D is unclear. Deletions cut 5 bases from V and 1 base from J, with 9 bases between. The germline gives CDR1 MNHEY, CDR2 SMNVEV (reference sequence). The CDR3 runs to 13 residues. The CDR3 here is CASSLRVSYEQYF. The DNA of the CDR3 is TGTGCCAGCAGTCTTCGGGTTTCCTACGAGCAGTACTTC.

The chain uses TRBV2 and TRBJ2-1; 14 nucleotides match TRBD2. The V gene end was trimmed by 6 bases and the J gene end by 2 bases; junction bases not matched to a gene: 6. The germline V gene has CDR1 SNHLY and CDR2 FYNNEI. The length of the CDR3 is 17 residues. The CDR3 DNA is TGTGCCAGCAGCGGGACTAGCGGGAGAAGGGCCTACAATGAGCAGTTCTTC. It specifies CASSGTSGRRAYNEQFF.

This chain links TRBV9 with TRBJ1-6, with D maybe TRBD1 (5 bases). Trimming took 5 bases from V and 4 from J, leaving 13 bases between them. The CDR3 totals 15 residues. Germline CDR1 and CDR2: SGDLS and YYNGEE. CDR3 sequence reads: CASRATGDYNSPLHF. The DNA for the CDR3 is TGTGCCAGCAGAGCAACAGGAGATTATAATTCACCCCTCCACTTT.

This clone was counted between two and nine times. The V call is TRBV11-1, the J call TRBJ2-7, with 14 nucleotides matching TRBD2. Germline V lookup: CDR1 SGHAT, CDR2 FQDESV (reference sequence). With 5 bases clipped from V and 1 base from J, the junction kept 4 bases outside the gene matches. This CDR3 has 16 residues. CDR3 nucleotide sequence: TGTGCCAGCAGCGGAGGACTAGCGGGGGGTTCCTACGAGCAGTACTTC. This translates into CASSGGLAGGSYEQYF.

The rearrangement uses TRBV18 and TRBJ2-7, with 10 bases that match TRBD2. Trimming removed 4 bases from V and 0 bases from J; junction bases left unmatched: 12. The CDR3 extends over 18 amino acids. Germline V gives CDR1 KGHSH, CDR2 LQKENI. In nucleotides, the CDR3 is TGTGCCAGCTCACTCCGCCGTATAGCGGGGGGCAGCTCCTACGAGCAGTACTTC. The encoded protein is CASSLRRIAGGSSYEQYF.

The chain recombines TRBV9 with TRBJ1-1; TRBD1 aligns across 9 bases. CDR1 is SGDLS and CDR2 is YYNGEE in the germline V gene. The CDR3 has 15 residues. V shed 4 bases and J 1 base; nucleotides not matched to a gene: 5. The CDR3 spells CASSPRTGENTEAFF. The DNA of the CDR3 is TGTGCCAGCAGCCCCCGGACAGGGGAGAACACTGAAGCTTTCTTT.

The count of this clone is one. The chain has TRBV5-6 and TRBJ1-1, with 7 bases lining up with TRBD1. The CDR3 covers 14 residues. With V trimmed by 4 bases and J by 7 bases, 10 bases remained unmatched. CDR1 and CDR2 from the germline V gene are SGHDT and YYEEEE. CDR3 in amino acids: CASSLEGGRGEAFF. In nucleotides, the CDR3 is TGTGCCAGCAGCCTGGAAGGGGGCAGGGGTGAAGCTTTCTTT.

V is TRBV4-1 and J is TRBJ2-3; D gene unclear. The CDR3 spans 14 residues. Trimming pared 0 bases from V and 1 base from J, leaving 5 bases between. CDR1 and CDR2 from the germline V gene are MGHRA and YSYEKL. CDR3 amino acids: CASSQDRGTDTQYF. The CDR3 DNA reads TGCGCCAGCAGCCAAGATCGTGGCACAGATACGCAGTATTTT.

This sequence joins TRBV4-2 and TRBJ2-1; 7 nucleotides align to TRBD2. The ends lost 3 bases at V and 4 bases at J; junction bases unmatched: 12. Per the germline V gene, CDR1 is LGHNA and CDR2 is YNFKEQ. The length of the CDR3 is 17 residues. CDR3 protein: CASSQRNRSGEYNEQFF. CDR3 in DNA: TGTGCCAGCAGCCAGCGAAACCGGAGCGGGGAGTACAATGAGCAGTTCTTC.

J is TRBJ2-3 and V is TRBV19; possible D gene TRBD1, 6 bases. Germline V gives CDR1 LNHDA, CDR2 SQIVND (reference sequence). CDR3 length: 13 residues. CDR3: CATGFGGTDTQYF. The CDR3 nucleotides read TGTGCAACAGGGTTCGGGGGCACAGATACGCAGTATTTT.

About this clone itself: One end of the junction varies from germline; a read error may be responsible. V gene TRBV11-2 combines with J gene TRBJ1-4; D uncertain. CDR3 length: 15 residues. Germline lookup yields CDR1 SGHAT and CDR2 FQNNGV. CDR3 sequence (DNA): TGTGCCAGCAGCTTAGATCTTGAGACCCTGAGCGGACCCCGCTTT. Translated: CASSLDLETLSGPRF.

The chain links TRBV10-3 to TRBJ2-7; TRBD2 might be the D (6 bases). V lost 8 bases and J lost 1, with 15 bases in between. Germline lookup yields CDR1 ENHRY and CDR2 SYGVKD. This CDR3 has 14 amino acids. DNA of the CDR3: TGTGCCATCGCTGCCGGGGGACGGTCCTACGAGCAGTACTTC. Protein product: CAIAAGGRSYEQYF.

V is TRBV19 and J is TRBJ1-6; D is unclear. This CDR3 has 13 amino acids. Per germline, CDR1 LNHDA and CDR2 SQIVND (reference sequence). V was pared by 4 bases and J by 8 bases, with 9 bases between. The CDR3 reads CASSSGGDSPLHF. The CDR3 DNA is TGTGCCAGTAGTAGTGGTGGAGATTCACCCCTCCACTTT.

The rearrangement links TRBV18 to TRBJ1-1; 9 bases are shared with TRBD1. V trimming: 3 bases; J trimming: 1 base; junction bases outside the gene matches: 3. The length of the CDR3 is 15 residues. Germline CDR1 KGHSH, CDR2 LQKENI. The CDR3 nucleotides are TGTGCCAGCTCACCCGGGACAGGGTGGAACACTGAAGCTTTCTTT. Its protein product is CASSPGTGWNTEAFF.

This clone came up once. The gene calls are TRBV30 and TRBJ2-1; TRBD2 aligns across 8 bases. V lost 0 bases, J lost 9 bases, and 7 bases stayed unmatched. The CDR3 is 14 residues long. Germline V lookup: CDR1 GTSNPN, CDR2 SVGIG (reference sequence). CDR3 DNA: TGTGCCTGGAGTGTAGCGGGAGCTAATCCTGAGCAGTTCTTC. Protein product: CAWSVAGANPEQFF.